This T cell receptor (beta chain) was retrieved from a study of T cell responses to AZD1222 COVID-19 vaccine. V dropped 6 bases and J dropped 8 bases, with 22 bases sitting between them. Germline-derived CDR1 and CDR2 are SEHNR and FQNEAQ (reference sequence). The CDR3 contains 16 residues. Profiled with immunoSEQ multiplex PCR; TCRdb holds only in-frame clones, not every one. The sample lists around 62,000 clones, roughly 90% occurring once. Here the sequenced sample was peripheral blood, taken on day 0 of AZD1222 vaccination. The rearrangement links TRBV7-9 to TRBJ1-4; maybe TRBD1 (5 bases). This sequence was found in an adult in good health. CDR3 residues: CASSPSGRGAEEKLFF. The CDR3, as DNA: TGTGCCAGCAGTCCCTCAGGGCGAGGGGCGGAAGAAAAACTGTTTTTT.